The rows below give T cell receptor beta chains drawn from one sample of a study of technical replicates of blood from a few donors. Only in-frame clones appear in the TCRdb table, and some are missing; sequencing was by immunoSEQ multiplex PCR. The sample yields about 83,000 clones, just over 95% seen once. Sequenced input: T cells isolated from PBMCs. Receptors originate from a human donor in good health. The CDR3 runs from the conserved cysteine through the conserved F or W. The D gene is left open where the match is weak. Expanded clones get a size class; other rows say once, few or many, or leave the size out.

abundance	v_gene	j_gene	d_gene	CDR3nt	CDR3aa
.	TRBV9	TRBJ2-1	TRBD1	TGTGCCAGCAGCGTAGGGGACAGCTACAATGAGCAGTTCTTC	CASSVGDSYNEQFF
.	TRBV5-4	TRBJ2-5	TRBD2	TGTGCCAGCAGCTTGAATCTAGCGGGAGGAGAGACCCAGTACTTC	CASSLNLAGGETQYF
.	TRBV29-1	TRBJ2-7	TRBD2	TGCAGCGTTGTACTAGCGGACTTCTACGAGCAGTACTTC	CSVVLADFYEQYF
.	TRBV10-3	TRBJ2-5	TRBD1	TGTGCCATCAGGGGACAGGGGGATTCAGAGACCCAGTACTTC	CAIRGQGDSETQYF
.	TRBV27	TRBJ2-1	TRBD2	TGTGCCAGCAGTTGGGGACTAGCGGAGCGGTACAATGAGCAGTTCTTC	CASSWGLAERYNEQFF
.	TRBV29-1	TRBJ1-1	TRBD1	TGCAGCGTTTTGGGGGGCACAGGGGGCACCATTAGGGACACTGAAGCTTTCTTT	CSVLGGTGGTIRDTEAFF
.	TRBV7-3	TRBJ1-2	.	TGTGCCAGCAGCTTAATGGAGGGAGGGGGCTACACCTTC	CASSLMEGGGYTF
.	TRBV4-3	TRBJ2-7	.	TGCGCCAGCAGCCAGAGGCTCCTCTACGAGCAGTACTTC	CASSQRLLYEQYF
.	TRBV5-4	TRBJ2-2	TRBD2	TGTGCCAGCAGCTTGGGTGGCGGGAGGGCAGTCGGGGAGCTGTTTTTT	CASSLGGGRAVGELFF
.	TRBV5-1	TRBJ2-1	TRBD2	TGCGCCAGCAGCTTGGGGGCTAGCGGGAGCAATGAGCAGTTCTTC	CASSLGASGSNEQFF
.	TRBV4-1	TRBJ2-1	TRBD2	TGCGCCAGCAGTAACCTAGCGGGACCCTACAATGAGCAGTTCTTC	CASSNLAGPYNEQFF
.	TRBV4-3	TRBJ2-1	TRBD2	TGCGCCAGCAGCCAAGAGAGCGGCGGGAGGTCCTACAATGAGCAGTTCTTC	CASSQESGGRSYNEQFF
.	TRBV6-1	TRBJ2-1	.	TGTGCCAGCAACGGGGGTTGGGTTTACAATGAGCAGTTCTTC	CASNGGWVYNEQFF
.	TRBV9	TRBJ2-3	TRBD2	TGTGCCAGCAGCCCGTGGGGACTAGCGGAGAGTAGCACAGATACGCAGTATTTT	CASSPWGLAESSTDTQYF
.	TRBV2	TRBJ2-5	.	TGTGCCAGCACCCCCCTTGAGGGTAGAGAGACCCAGTACTTC	CASTPLEGRETQYF
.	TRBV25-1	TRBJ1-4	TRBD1	TGTGCCAGCAGAGCGACAGGGGTTATGGAAAAACTGTTTTTT	CASRATGVMEKLFF
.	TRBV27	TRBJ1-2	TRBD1	TGTGCCAGCAGTCCCATCCGGGACAGGGGGCCAGTAGGCTACACCTTC	CASSPIRDRGPVGYTF
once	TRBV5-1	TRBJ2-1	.	TGCGCCAGCAGCTTGATCACCGGGAGTTTGGGGAATGAGCAGTTCTTC	CASSLITGSLGNEQFF
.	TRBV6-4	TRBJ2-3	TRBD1	TGTGCCAGCAGTGGACAGGGCGGCACAGATACGCAGTATTTT	CASSGQGGTDTQYF
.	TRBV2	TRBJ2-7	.	TGTGCCAGCAGGGGGGACTCCTCCTACGAGCAGTACTTC	CASRGDSSYEQYF
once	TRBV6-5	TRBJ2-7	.	TGTGCCAGCAGAAGGGAGGACGAGCAGTACTTC	CASRREDEQYF
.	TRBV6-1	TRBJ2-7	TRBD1	TGTGCCAGCAGTGATTACAGGGGTGGAAGCGACGAGCAGTACTTC	CASSDYRGGSDEQYF
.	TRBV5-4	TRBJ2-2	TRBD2	TGTGCCAGCCGGGGGGACGTGGGCACCGGGGAGCTGTTTTTT	CASRGDVGTGELFF
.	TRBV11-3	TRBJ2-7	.	TGTGCCAGCAGCTTCAACTACGAGCAGTACTTC	CASSFNYEQYF
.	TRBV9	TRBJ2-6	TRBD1	TGTGCCAGCAGCCCAGGGGGCGCAAGGTTGAGCTCTGGGGCCAACGTCCTGACTTTC	CASSPGGARLSSGANVLTF
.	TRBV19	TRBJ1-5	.	TGTGCCAGTAACGGTCGCGGTAACCAGCCCCAGCATTTT	CASNGRGNQPQHF
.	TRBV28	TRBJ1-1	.	TGTGCCAGCAGTTTAGAGGGTTCGAACACTGAAGCTTTCTTT	CASSLEGSNTEAFF
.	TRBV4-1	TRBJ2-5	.	TGCGCCAGCAGCCAAGATTCGGATAGCTCCCAAGAGACCCAGTACTTC	CASSQDSDSSQETQYF
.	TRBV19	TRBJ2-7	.	TGTGCCAGTAGTGAAGGCCGCGGCGAACCCGGGGCCTACGAGCAGTACTTC	CASSEGRGEPGAYEQYF
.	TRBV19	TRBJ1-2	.	TGTGCCAGTAGTATTTGGGAGAAGGGCAACTATGGCTACACCTTC	CASSIWEKGNYGYTF
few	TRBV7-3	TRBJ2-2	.	TGTGCCAGCAGCTCTTCAGCGACGACCGGGGAGCTGTTTTTT	CASSSSATTGELFF
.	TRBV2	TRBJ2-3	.	TGTGCCAGCAGTGAAGGAGCGCCGAGCACAGATACGCAGTATTTT	CASSEGAPSTDTQYF
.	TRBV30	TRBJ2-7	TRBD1	TGTGCCTGGAGTGCTCCCTTGAGGGACAGGGGCGAGCAGTACTTC	CAWSAPLRDRGEQYF
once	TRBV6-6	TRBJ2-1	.	TGTGCCAGCAGTTACTCGAGTCGAGGACAGAATGAGCAGTTCTTC	CASSYSSRGQNEQFF
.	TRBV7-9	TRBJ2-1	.	TGTGCCAGCAGCTGGCAACCTTCAGAGCAGTTCTTC	CASSWQPSEQFF
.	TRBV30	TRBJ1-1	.	TGTGCCTGGAGTGGGGAGGGGGGCCCGAACACTGAAGCTTTCTTT	CAWSGEGGPNTEAFF
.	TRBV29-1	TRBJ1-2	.	TGCAGCGTTGGAAAGCCCAACTATGGCTACACCTTC	CSVGKPNYGYTF
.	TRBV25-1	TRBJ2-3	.	TGTGCCAGCAGTGAATATCGGGGCACAGATACGCAGTATTTT	CASSEYRGTDTQYF
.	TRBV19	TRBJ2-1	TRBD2	TGTGCCAGTAGTATCGGACTAGGAGTAGCCGAGCAGTTCTTC	CASSIGLGVAEQFF
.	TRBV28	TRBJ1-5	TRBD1	TGTGCCAGCACCCTGGACAGGGGTCTAAGCAATCAGCCCCAGCATTTT	CASTLDRGLSNQPQHF
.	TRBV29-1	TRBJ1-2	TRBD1	TGCAGCGTTTACAGGGGGCTTGGCTACACCTTC	CSVYRGLGYTF
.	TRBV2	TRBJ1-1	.	TGTGCCAGCAGTGAGACAGACCGTGAAGCTTTCTTT	CASSETDREAFF
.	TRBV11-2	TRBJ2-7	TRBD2	TGTGCCAGCAGACCCACTAGCGGGAGGGCCTACGAGCAGTACTTC	CASRPTSGRAYEQYF
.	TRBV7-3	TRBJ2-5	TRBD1	TGTGCCAGCAGCTTGAACAGGGGTGGCCAAGAGACCCAGTACTTC	CASSLNRGGQETQYF
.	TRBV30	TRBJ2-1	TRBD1	TGTGCCTGGAGCAGCCGCTGGGACAGAGCCGACAATGAGCAGTTCTTC	CAWSSRWDRADNEQFF
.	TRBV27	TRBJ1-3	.	TGTGCCAGCAGTCCTGGACTTTACGGAAACACCATATATTTT	CASSPGLYGNTIYF
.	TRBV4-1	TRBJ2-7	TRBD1	TGCGCCAGCAGCCAACCGGGACAGGGTAGTTACGAGCAGTACTTC	CASSQPGQGSYEQYF
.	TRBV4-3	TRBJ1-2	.	TGCGCCAGCAGCCAAGAAAGAGTATACTATGGCTACACCTTC	CASSQERVYYGYTF
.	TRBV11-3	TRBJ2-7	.	TGTGCCAGCAGCTTACGGACACTAACCTACGAGCAGTACTTC	CASSLRTLTYEQYF
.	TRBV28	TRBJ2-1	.	TGTGCCAGCAGTGGGGGACTCACCTACAATGAGCAGTTCTTC	CASSGGLTYNEQFF